The rows below give T cell receptor beta chains drawn from one sample of a study of OX40 agonist ivuxolimab in advanced cancers. TCRdb keeps only in-frame clones here, not all; method: immunoSEQ multiplex PCR. The data contain around 51,000 clones, around 73% of them singletons. The source was CD4+ or CD8+ T cells sorted from blood, collected in a trial of the OX40 agonist ivuxolimab. The receptor set was obtained from an adult with an advanced solid tumor such as melanoma, head and neck, liver or kidney cancer. The conserved cysteine and the conserved F or W are not part of the CDR3 here. D genes are given only for firm matches.

d_gene	v_gene	j_gene	CDR3aa
NA	TRBV6-6	TRBJ1-5	ASSRGTDQPQH
NA	TRBV27	TRBJ2-3	ASSLRRDKDTQY
NA	TRBV5-1	TRBJ2-1	ASSFPWDGGSYNEQF
NA	TRBV7-9	TRBJ1-2	ASSSLRGGDYGYT
TRBD2	TRBV2	TRBJ2-4	ASRGTTLAKNIQY
NA	TRBV5-5	TRBJ1-2	ASAAHANYGYT
NA	TRBV10-3	TRBJ1-2	AISERSVELGYGYT
NA	TRBV27	TRBJ1-5	ASRAWGGNQPQH
NA	TRBV7-2	TRBJ2-7	ASSYDFTAYEQY
NA	TRBV11-2	TRBJ2-3	ASSLGPSGTDTQY
TRBD1	TRBV28	TRBJ1-4	ASSLTGGFDRLF
NA	TRBV19	TRBJ2-2	AEADPNTGELF
NA	TRBV1	TRBJ2-1	TSSQDWRWDEQF
TRBD1	TRBV2	TRBJ1-5	ASSEDWTGGQPQH
TRBD1	TRBV5-1	TRBJ1-4	ASSPGATGVNEKLF
NA	TRBV15	TRBJ1-1	ATSRDNLNTEAF
NA	TRBV28	NA	ASSRKAGAAEQY
TRBD2	TRBV19	TRBJ2-5	ASSIEGGGRAWKETQY
NA	TRBV5-6	TRBJ1-1	ASSLNGIRPEAF
NA	TRBV23-1	TRBJ2-6	ASPRRSSGANVLT
NA	TRBV7-9	TRBJ1-2	ASSTGRPGVVNYGYT
NA	TRBV5-1	TRBJ1-2	ASSLSGEANYGYT
NA	TRBV4-1	TRBJ1-5	ASSPQSPGTSISNQPQH
TRBD1	TRBV28	TRBJ1-2	ASSPLLPGQGGEGYT
TRBD2	TRBV18	TRBJ2-3	ASSPGTSGSGLWEY
TRBD1	TRBV4-1	TRBJ1-1	ASSQGAGGRNTEAF
NA	TRBV2	TRBJ1-2	ASRGLPGSGYT
TRBD1	TRBV6-5	TRBJ1-6	ASSYAGTENSPLH
NA	TRBV6-1	TRBJ1-1	ASRYGDTEAF
NA	TRBV5-6	TRBJ1-2	ASSLTGRGYGYT
NA	TRBV7-9	TRBJ2-3	ASSLQGFGTDTQY
TRBD1	TRBV29-1	TRBJ1-1	SVEDRPSAEAF
TRBD1	TRBV2	TRBJ2-7	ASSGDRGRGSSYEQY
NA	TRBV28	TRBJ1-2	ASSLSDPGYGYT
NA	TRBV25-1	TRBJ1-2	ASSERLGTNYGYT
TRBD1	TRBV28	TRBJ2-7	ASSSTGGLSYEQY
TRBD2	TRBV7-3	TRBJ2-2	ASSTTSVGGELF
NA	TRBV5-1	TRBJ2-2	ASSYFPGLRVNTGELF
NA	TRBV28	TRBJ1-4	ASNPWTANEKLF
NA	TRBV7-2	TRBJ2-6	ASSSRSGANVLT
TRBD2	TRBV5-1	TRBJ2-2	ASRASGKANTGELF
TRBD1	TRBV27	TRBJ2-7	ASRRDRAYEQY
TRBD2	TRBV9	TRBJ2-3	ASSVGLTSGSTDTQY